This T cell receptor (beta chain) was found in a study of blood T cell repertoires in COVID-19. Overall study: Whether acute or convalescent, the COVID-19 samples came from the United States, Italy and Spain. Sources were T cells, B-cell-depleted T cells, or PBMCs; the material itself was cDNA or gDNA.

How the authors handled the data: Reference gene primer amplification gave estimated nucleated cell counts. The protocol was immunoSEQ multiplex PCR, while the TCRdb copy is restricted to in-frame clones and leaves out a portion. The DNA gave D and trimming, while V, J and clone size come from that table. Of approximately 25,000 clones in the sample, around 72% were seen once. Trimming took 2 bases from V and 5 from J, leaving 12 bases between them. Per germline, CDR1 SEHNR and CDR2 FQNEAQ (reference sequence). CDR3 size: 14 residues. This receptor was obtained from a woman older than 75 with acute or convalescent COVID-19. The chain recombines TRBV7-9 with TRBJ2-5, with a possible D match to TRBD2 (5 bases). Sample: peripheral blood. CDR3 in amino acids: CASSLKLADETQYF. CDR3 nucleotide sequence: TGTGCCAGCAGCTTAAAGCTAGCCGACGAGACCCAGTACTTC.